This T cell receptor beta chain derives from a study of cytomegalovirus exposure and HLA in healthy donors. About the study: A preliminary data release comprised roughly 80 million unique TCRs obtained from HLA-typed donors.

Vbeta (60) and Jbeta (13) primers were used in the PCR. The repertoire was sequenced with immunoSEQ multiplex PCR; TCRdb's copy has only in-frame clones and lacks some. The profile shows 150,000 or so clones, around 77% of them singletons. Details on this clone: Antigen: not known.

V shed 0 bases, J shed 10 bases, and the junction held 15 bases outside the gene matches. CDR1 and CDR2 (germline): MNHGY, SVAAGI. The CDR3 is made up of 18 amino acids. Study-level results: Many donors shared some public TCRs, even though most TCR sequences were rare. A later analysis linked a missense DCLRE1C variant to TCR beta V- and J-gene trimming. In a later analysis, at a false discovery rate of 0.05, 15,000 to 20,000 TCR beta sequences were associated with HLA alleles.

This chain joins TRBV6-9 and TRBJ1-4; 9 bases match TRBD1. The receptor comes from a middle-aged man in good health and CMV-seronegative. Sequenced: PBMCs. The CDR3 sequence is CASSYSSPLGTGRGKLFF. The DNA of the CDR3 is TGTGCCAGCAGTTATTCGAGCCCACTTGGGACAGGGAGGGGAAAACTGTTTTTT.